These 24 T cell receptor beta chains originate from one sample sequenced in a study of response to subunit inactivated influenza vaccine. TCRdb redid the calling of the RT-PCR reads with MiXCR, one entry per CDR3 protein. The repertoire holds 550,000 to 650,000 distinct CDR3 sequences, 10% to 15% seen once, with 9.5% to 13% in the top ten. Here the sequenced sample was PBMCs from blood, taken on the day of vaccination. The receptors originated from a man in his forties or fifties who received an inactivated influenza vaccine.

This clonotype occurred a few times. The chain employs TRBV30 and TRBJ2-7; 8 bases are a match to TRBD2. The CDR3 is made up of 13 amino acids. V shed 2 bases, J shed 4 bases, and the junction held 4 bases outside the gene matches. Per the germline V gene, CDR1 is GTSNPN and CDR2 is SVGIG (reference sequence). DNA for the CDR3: TGTGCCTGGAGTCGGGAGGGCCGTTACGAGCAGTACTTC. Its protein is CAWSREGRYEQYF.

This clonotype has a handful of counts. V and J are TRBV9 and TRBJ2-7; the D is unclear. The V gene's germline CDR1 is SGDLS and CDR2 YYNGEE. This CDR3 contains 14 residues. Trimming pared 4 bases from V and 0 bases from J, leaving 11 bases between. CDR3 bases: TGTGCCAGCAGCCCCGGGCCGGCCTCCTACGAGCAGTACTTC. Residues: CASSPGPASYEQYF.

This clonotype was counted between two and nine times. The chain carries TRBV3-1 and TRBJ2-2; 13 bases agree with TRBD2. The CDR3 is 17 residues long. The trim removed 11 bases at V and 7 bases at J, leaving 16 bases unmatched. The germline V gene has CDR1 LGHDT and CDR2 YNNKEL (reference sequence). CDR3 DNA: TGTGCCTCCACCCCCCGGACTAGCGGGAGCTCGAACGGGGAGCTGTTTTTT. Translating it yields CASTPRTSGSSNGELFF.

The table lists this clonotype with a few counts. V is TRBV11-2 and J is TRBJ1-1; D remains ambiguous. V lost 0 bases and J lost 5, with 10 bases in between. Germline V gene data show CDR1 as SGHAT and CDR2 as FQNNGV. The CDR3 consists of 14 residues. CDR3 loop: CASSLEGSRTEAFF. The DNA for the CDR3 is TGTGCCAGCAGCTTAGAGGGGTCTCGGACTGAAGCTTTCTTT.

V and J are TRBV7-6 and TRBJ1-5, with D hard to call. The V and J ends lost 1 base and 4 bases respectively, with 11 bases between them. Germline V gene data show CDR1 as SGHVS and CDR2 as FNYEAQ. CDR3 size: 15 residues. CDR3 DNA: TGTGCCAGCAGCTTAGGATCGGGGATTAATCAGCCCCAGCATTTT. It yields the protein CASSLGSGINQPQHF.

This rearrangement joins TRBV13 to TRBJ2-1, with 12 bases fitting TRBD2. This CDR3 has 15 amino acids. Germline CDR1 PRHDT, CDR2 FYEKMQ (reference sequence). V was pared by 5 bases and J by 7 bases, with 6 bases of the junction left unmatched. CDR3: CASSTGTSGWNEQFF. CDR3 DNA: TGTGCCAGCAGCACCGGGACTAGCGGGTGGAATGAGCAGTTCTTC.

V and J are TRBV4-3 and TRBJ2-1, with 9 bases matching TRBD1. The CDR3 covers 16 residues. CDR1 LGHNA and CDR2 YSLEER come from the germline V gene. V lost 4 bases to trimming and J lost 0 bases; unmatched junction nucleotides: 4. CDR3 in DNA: TGCGCCAGCAGCCCGTCGGACAGGGGCTCCTACAATGAGCAGTTCTTC. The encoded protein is CASSPSDRGSYNEQFF.

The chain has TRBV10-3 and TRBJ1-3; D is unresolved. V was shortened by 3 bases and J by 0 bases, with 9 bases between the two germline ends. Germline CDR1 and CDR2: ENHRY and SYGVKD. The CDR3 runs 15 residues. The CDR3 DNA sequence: TGTGCCATCAGTGAACGGACGAACTCTGGAAACACCATATATTTT. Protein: CAISERTNSGNTIYF.

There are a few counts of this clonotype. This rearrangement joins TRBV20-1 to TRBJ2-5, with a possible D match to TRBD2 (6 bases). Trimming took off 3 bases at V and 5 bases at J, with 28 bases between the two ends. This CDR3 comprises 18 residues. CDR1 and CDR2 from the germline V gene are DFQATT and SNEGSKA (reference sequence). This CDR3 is CSASNQGPEGNVGETQYF. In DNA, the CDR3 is TGCAGTGCTAGTAACCAAGGTCCGGAGGGGAATGTTGGGGAGACCCAGTACTTC.

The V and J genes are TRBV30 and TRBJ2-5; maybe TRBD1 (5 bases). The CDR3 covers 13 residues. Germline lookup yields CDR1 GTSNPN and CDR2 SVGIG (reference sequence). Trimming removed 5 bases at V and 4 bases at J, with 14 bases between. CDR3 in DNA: TGTGCCTGGGGGAAGACAGCTGCAGAGACCCAGTACTTC. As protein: CAWGKTAAETQYF.

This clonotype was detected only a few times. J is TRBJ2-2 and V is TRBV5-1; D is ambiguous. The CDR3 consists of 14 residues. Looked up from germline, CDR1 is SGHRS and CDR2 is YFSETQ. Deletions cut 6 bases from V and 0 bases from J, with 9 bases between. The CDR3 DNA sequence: TGCGCCAGCAAGTTAACCACGAACACCGGGGAGCTGTTTTTT. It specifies CASKLTTNTGELFF.

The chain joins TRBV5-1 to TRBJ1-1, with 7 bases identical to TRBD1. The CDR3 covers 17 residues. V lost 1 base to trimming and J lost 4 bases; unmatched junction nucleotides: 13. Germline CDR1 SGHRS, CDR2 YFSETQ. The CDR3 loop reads CASSLFARDSESTEAFF. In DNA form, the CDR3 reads TGCGCCAGCAGCTTGTTTGCCCGGGACAGCGAGTCCACTGAAGCTTTCTTT.

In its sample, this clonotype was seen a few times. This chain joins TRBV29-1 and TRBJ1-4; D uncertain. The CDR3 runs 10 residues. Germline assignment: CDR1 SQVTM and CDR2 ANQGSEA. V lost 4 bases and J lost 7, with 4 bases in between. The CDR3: CSVGAEKLFF. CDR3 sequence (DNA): TGCAGCGTTGGGGCTGAAAAACTGTTTTTT.

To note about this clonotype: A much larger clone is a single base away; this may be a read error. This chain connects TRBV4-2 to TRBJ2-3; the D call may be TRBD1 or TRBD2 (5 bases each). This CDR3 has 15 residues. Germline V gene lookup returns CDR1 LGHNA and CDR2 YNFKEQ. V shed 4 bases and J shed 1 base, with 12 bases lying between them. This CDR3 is CASSPGTICTDTQYF. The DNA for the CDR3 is TGTGCCAGCAGCCCCGGGACCATCTGCACAGATACGCAGTATTTT.

The CDR3: CASSPRSPGTEAFF. For the CDR3, the DNA is TGTGCCAGCAGCCCCCGTTCCCCGGGCACTGAAGCTTTCTTT. V gene TRBV3-1 combines with J gene TRBJ1-1; no firm D call. This CDR3 spans 14 amino acids. Germline CDR1 and CDR2: LGHDT and YNNKEL (reference sequence). V lost 4 bases, J lost 4 bases, and 13 bases lay in between.

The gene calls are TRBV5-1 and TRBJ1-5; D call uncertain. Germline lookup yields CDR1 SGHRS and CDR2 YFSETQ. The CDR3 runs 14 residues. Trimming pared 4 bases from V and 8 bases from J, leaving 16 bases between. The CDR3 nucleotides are TGCGCCAGCAGCCCGGGAAACGCAGAGGAGCCCCAGCATTTT. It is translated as CASSPGNAEEPQHF.

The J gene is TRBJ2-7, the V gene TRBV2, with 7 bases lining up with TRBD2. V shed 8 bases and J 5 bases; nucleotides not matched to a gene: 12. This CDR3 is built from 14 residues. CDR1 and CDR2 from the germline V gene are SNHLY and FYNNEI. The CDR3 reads CASEGLREGHEQYF. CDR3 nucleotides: TGTGCCAGCGAGGGATTGAGGGAGGGCCACGAGCAGTACTTC.

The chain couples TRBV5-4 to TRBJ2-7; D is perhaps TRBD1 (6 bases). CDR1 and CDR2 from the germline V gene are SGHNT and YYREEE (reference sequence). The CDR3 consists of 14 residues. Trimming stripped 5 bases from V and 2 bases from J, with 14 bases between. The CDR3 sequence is CASRNRTVPYEQYF. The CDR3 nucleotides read TGTGCCAGCAGAAATCGGACAGTACCCTACGAGCAGTACTTC.

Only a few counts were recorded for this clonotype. DNA for the CDR3: TGCGCCAGCAATAGCGGGGGGGCCCACAATGAGCAGTTCTTC. Its protein is CASNSGGAHNEQFF. V usage is TRBV5-1 and J usage is TRBJ2-1; TRBD2 aligns across 11 bases. Germline V lookup: CDR1 SGHRS, CDR2 YFSETQ. The CDR3 extends over 14 amino acids. The ends lost 6 bases at V and 5 bases at J; junction bases unmatched: 4.

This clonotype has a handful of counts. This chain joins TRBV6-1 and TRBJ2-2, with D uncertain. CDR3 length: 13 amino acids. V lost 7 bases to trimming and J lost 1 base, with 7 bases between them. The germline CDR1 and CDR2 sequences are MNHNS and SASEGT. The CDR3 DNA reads TGTGCCAGCACCCCACTGAACACCGGGGAGCTGTTTTTT. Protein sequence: CASTPLNTGELFF.

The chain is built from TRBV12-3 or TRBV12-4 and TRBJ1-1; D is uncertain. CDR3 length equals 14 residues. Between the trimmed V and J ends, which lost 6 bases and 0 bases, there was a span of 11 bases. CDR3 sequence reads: CASSRTGLNTEAFF. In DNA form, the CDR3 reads TGTGCCAGCAGCAGAACCGGACTGAACACTGAAGCTTTCTTT.

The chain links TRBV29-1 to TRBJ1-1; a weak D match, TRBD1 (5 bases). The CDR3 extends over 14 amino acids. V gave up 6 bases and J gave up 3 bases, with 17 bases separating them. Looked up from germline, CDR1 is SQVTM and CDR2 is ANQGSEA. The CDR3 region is CSVGGRGSDTEAFF. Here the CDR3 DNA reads TGCAGCGTGGGGGGTCGTGGGTCGGACACTGAAGCTTTCTTT.

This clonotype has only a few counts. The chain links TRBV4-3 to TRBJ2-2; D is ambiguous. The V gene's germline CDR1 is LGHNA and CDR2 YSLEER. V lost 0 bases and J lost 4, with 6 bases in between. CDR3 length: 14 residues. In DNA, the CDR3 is TGCGCCAGCAGCCAAGAAACGGTCACCGGGGAGCTGTTTTTT. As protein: CASSQETVTGELFF.

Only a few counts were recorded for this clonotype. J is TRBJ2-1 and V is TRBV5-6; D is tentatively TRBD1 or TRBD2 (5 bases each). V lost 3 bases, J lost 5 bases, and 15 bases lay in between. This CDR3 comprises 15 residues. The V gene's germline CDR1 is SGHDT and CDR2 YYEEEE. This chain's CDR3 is CASSSVPGLNNEQFF. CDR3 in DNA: TGTGCCAGCAGCTCCGTCCCGGGGCTAAACAATGAGCAGTTCTTC. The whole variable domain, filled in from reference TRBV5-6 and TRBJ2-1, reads DAGVTQSPTHLIKTRGQQVTLRCSPKSGHDTVSWYQQALGQGPQFIFQYYEEEERQRGNFPDRFSGHQFPNYSSELNVNALLLGDSALYLCASSSVPGLNNEQFFGPGTRLTVL.